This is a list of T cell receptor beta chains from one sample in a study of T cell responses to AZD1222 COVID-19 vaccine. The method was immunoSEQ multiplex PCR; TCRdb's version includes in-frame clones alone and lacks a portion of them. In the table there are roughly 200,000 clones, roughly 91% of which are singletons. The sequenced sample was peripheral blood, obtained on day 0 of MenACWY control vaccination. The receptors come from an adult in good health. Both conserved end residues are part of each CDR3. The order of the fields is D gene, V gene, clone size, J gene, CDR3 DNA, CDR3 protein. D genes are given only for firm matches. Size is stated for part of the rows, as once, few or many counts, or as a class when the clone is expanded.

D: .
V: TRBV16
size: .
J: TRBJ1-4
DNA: TGTGCCAGCAGCCAATCAGGTGCTAATGAAAAACTGTTTTTT
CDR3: CASSQSGANEKLFF

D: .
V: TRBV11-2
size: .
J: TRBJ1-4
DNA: TGTGCCAGCAGCTTCGGCCCAAGGGGCGAGAGGATGTTTTTT
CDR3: CASSFGPRGERMFF

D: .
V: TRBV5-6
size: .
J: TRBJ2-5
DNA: TGTGCCAGCAGCTGGGGGGTTAGGGAGACCCAGTACTTC
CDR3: CASSWGVRETQYF

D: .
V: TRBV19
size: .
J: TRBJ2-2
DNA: TGTGCCAGTAGTACCCCTAGCGAGATAGCCGGGGAGCTGTTTTTT
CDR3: CASSTPSEIAGELFF

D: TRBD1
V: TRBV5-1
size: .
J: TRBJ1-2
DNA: TGCGCCAGCAGCCCGGGACAGGGGAACTATGGCTACACCTTC
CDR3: CASSPGQGNYGYTF

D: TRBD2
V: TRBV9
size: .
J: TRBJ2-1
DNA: TGTGCCAGCAGCGTAGCTATTTCGGGACTAGCGTACAATGAGCAGTTCTTC
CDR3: CASSVAISGLAYNEQFF

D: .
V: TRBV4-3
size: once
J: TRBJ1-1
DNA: TGCGCCAGCAGCCAAGATATCCGAACTGAAGCTTTCTTT
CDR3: CASSQDIRTEAFF

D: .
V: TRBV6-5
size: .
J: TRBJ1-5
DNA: TGTGCCAGCAGTCACAGGGATAATGGCGATCAGCCCCAGCATTTT
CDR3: CASSHRDNGDQPQHF

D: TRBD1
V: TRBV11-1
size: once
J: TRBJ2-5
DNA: TGTGCCAGCGGCACGGGGACAGAAGAGACCCAGTACTTC
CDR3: CASGTGTEETQYF

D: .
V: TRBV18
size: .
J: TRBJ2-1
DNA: TGTGCCAGCTCACCAGCCATTGTATCCTACAATGAGCAGTTCTTC
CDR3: CASSPAIVSYNEQFF

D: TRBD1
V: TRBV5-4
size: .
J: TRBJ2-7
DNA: TGTGCCAGCGGATTCGGTGGGGGACAGGGTATCTACGAGCAGTACTTC
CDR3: CASGFGGGQGIYEQYF